This T cell receptor (beta chain) was recorded in a study of blood T cell repertoires in COVID-19. Study as a whole: Sites in the United States, Italy and Spain provided acute and convalescent COVID-19 samples. Sources were T cells, B-cell-depleted T cells, or PBMCs; the material itself was cDNA or gDNA.

The CDR3 contains 13 residues. Trimming cost V 4 bases and J 0 bases, with 6 bases left between them. Germline CDR1 is MDHEN and CDR2 is SYDVKM. This clone was recorded only once. As processed by the authors: Reference gene primer amplification gave nucleated cell count estimates. Here immunoSEQ multiplex PCR was the method, and the copy in TCRdb shows in-frame clones only, minus some. That table gives V, J and clone size, and the DNA gave D and trimming. The sample lists about 40,000 clones, around 87% occurring once. Sequencing was carried out using peripheral blood. The TCR comes from a woman older than 75 with active COVID-19. The chain employs TRBV28 and TRBJ1-2; D ambiguous. The CDR3 nucleotides read TGTGCCAGCAGTTCTTTCCCTAACTATGGCTACACCTTC. Translated, it gives CASSSFPNYGYTF.